Listed below are T cell receptor beta chains from one sample, sequenced in a study of T cells after yellow fever vaccination. Via MiXCR, TCRdb re-called the 5' RACE reads, giving one row per CDR3 protein. This sample carries hundreds of thousands of distinct CDR3 sequences, 12% of them seen once, and the ten largest clones take about 15%. The source material was PBMCs, sampled on the day of the yellow fever booster vaccination. The receptors were gathered from a man between 25 and 39 years old who received the YFV17D yellow fever vaccine. CDR3s include the opening cysteine and the closing phenylalanine or tryptophan. Clone sizes are given selectively: once, few, many, or a class where the clone is expanded.

size	V	CDR3
.	TRBV18	CASSQRTSGAVKDNEQFF
few	TRBV7-2	CASSLGRFTDTQYF
few	TRBV29-1	CSVEGLAGGPRSYEQYF
few	TRBV7-8	CASSYGASGIDTQYF
.	TRBV29-1	CSVRDGLYQPQHF
.	TRBV21-1	CASSSPAGQSSYEQYF
few	TRBV12-3/TRBV12-4	CASSYAQGAYEQYF
few	TRBV20-1	CSALGLAADTQYF
many	TRBV3-1	CASSQDRNQPQHF
.	TRBV4-1	CASSPGSAPETQYF
.	TRBV29-1	CSVGQRLSYEQYF
.	TRBV9	CASTMLAGSSYNEQFF
few	TRBV5-1	CASSSRQGCYGYTF
.	TRBV7-3	CASSLRGSVGSRSYEQYF
.	TRBV10-3	CATQRDSKKETQYF
few	TRBV18	CASSPGEGAYEQYF
few	TRBV6-1	CASSTGTSGSQETQYF
.	TRBV3-1	CASSFSGAPDTQYF
few	TRBV27	CASSLKAVSYNEQFF
.	TRBV7-2	CASSRDYKQFF
few	TRBV20-1	CSARDTGTSYYEQYF
.	TRBV6-2/TRBV6-3	CASSYSNAGSTGLTQHF
.	TRBV7-2	CASSLPGGGGNQPQHF
.	TRBV7-8	CASSLEVRRTIEQFF
.	TRBV10-3	CAIRVTLAKTDEQFF
few	TRBV6-4	CASSEDPFNEQFF
few	TRBV20-1	CSAITGDFYGYTF
.	TRBV18	CASSPNRGGSQETQYF
few	TRBV5-1	CASSPDPGLAGGPLSYEQYF
few	TRBV28	CASSPRGAGNQPQHF
.	TRBV20-1	CSASSGGGSSPLHF
few	TRBV30	CAWSVRRRSYEQYF
few	TRBV14	CASSQTAGEEQFF
.	TRBV6-5	CASSYSTLAGAYEQYF
few	TRBV29-1	CSVVDRTYEQYF
.	TRBV30	CAWNKGLAGEWEQFF
.	TRBV7-9	CASSLGLGGTGEQYF
.	TRBV2	CASGGQGAGNTIYF
few	TRBV9	CASARGTSDKETQYF
few	TRBV6-2/TRBV6-3	CASSALTGRADTQYF
few	TRBV12-3/TRBV12-4	CASSRRGAHNYEQYF
few	TRBV11-1	CASSLAQNVAYEQYF
.	TRBV7-2	CASSDAGTRHNEQYF
.	TRBV7-2	CASSLIQREATEQFF
few	TRBV5-1	CASSFTQGIGELFF
few	TRBV29-1	CSVEESEQFF
.	TRBV20-1	CSASVPPQPQHF
.	TRBV20-1	CSARRGSNQPQHF
few	TRBV15	CATSSHQDRGGEAFF
.	TRBV11-3	CASSLMASGSGEQFF
many	TRBV15	CATSRETRVNQPQHF
few	TRBV19	CASSIEWDYEQYF
once	TRBV7-2	CASSFDVAANEQIF
.	TRBV6-1	CASRGLVPETQYF